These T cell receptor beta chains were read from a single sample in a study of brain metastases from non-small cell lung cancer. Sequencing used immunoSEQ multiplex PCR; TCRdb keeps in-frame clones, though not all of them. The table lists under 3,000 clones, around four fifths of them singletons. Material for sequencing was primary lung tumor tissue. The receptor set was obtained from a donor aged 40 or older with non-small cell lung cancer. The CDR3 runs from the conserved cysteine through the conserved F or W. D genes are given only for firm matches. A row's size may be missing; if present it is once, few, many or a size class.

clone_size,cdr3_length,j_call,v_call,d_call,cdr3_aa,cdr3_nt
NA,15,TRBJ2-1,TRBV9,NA,CASSVSADNYNEQFF,TGTGCCAGCAGCGTATCAGCGGACAACTACAATGAGCAGTTCTTC
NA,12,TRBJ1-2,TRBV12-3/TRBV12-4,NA,CASSSPRGGYTF,TGTGCCAGCAGTTCCCCCCGTGGTGGCTACACCTTC
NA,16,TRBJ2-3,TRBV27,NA,CASSLSLGVRPDTQYF,TGTGCCAGCAGTTTATCGCTAGGGGTGAGGCCAGATACGCAGTATTTT
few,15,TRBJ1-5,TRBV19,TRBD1,CASSTGTASNQPQHF,TGTGCCAGTAGTACCGGGACAGCTAGCAATCAGCCCCAGCATTTT
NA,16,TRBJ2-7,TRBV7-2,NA,CASSWGSASPLYEQYF,TGTGCCAGCAGCTGGGGGTCGGCGTCTCCCCTCTACGAGCAGTACTTC
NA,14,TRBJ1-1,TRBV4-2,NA,CASSQAAGETEAFF,TGTGCCAGCAGCCAAGCCGCGGGGGAAACTGAAGCTTTCTTT
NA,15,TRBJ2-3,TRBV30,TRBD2,CAWSLGLAPTDTQYF,TGTGCCTGGAGTTTGGGACTAGCGCCCACAGATACGCAGTATTTT
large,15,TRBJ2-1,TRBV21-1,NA,CASSKKRESHNEQFF,TGTGCCAGCAGCAAAAAAAGGGAGAGCCACAATGAGCAGTTCTTC
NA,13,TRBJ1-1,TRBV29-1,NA,CSVEGREGTEAFF,TGCAGCGTTGAAGGCAGGGAGGGCACTGAAGCTTTCTTT
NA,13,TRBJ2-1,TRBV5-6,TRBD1,CASSRDRANEQFF,TGTGCCAGCAGCCGGGACAGGGCAAATGAGCAGTTCTTC
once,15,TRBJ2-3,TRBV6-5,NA,CASRYRNRATDTQYF,TGTGCCAGCAGGTACCGGAACAGGGCAACAGATACGCAGTATTTT
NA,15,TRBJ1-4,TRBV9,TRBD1,CASSPRTGRDEKLFF,TGTGCCAGCAGCCCTCGGACAGGGAGAGATGAAAAACTGTTTTTT
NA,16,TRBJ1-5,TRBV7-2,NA,CASSLGGAGLNQPQHF,TGTGCCAGCAGCTTAGGGGGGGCTGGGTTAAATCAGCCCCAGCATTTT
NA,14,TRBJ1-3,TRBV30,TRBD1,CASPGTGSGNTIYF,TGTGCCTCGCCCGGGACAGGGTCTGGAAACACCATATATTTT
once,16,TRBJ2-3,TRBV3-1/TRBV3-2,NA,CASSQGGTASTNTQYF,TGTGCCAGCAGCCAAGGCGGGACGGCTAGCACAAATACGCAGTATTTT
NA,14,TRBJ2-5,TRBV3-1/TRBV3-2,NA,CASSQGDLYETQYF,TGTGCCAGCAGCCAAGGAGATCTTTACGAGACCCAGTACTTC
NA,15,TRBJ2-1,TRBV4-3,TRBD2,CASSRTRQSYNEQFF,TGCGCCAGCAGCCGGACTAGACAGTCCTACAATGAGCAGTTCTTC
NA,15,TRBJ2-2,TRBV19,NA,CASSIRVSDTGELFF,TGTGCCAGTAGTATCAGGGTTTCGGACACCGGGGAGCTGTTTTTT
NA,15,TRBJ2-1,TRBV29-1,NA,CSVVEQGGPQHEQFF,TGCAGCGTTGTAGAACAGGGTGGACCCCAGCATGAGCAGTTCTTC
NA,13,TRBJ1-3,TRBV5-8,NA,CASSGDWGNTIYF,TGTGCCAGCAGCGGGGACTGGGGAAACACCATATATTTT
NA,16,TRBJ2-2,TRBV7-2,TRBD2,CASSSRTAGGTGELFF,TGTGCCAGCAGCTCAAGGACAGCGGGGGGGACCGGGGAGCTGTTTTTT
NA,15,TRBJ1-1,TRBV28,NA,CASSQTRTESFEAFF,TGTGCCAGCAGTCAAACCCGGACAGAAAGTTTTGAAGCTTTCTTT
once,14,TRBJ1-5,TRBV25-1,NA,CASSDTGDNQPQHF,TGTGCCAGCAGTGATACAGGAGACAATCAGCCCCAGCATTTT
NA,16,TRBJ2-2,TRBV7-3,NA,CASSLNAGSNTGELFF,TGTGCCAGCAGCTTAAATGCGGGGTCGAACACCGGGGAGCTGTTTTTT
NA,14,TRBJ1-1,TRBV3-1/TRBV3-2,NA,CASSLFSGRTEAFF,TGTGCCAGCAGCCTCTTTTCAGGGAGGACTGAAGCTTTCTTT
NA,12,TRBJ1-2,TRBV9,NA,CASSADDGGYTF,TGTGCCAGCAGCGCCGATGATGGGGGCTACACCTTC
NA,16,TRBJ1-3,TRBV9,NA,CASSVGPVFSGNTIYF,TGTGCCAGCAGCGTAGGTCCGGTTTTCTCTGGAAACACCATATATTTT
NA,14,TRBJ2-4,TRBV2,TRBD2,CASSSRGGANIQYF,TGTGCCAGCAGCTCCCGGGGGGGGGCGAACATTCAGTACTTC